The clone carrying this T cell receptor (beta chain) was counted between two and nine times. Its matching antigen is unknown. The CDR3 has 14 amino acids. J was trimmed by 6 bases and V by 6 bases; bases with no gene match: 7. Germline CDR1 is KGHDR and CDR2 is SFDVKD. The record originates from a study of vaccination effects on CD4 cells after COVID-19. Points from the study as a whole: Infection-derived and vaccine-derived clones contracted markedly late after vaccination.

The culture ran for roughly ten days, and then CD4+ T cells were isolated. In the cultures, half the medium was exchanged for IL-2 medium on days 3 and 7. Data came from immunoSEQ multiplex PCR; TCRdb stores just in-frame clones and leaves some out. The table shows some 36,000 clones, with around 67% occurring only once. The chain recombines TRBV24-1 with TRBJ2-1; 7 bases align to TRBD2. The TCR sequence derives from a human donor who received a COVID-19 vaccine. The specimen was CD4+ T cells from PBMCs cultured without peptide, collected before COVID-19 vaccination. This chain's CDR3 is CATSSAGTVNEQFF. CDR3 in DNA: TGTGCCACCAGTTCAGCGGGAACAGTCAATGAGCAGTTCTTC.